This T cell receptor beta chain was identified during a study of tumor T cells in aggressive B-cell lymphoma. With 3 bases clipped from V and 1 base from J, the junction kept 3 bases outside the gene matches. The CDR3 is 14 residues long. Germline V gives CDR1 SGHNT, CDR2 YYREEE (reference sequence). Clones were sequenced by immunoSEQ multiplex PCR, and TCRdb holds only the in-frame ones, with some missing. The repertoire consists of some 5,000 clones, with around 79% occurring once and the leading ten covering 7.4%. The rearrangement uses TRBV5-4 and TRBJ2-5; the match to TRBD1 covers 7 bases. The receptor was isolated from an adult with diffuse large B cell lymphoma. The specimen was tumor tissue. CDR3 in DNA: TGTGCCAGCAGCTCGGGGACAGCCCAAGAGACCCAGTACTTC. Encoded protein: CASSSGTAQETQYF.